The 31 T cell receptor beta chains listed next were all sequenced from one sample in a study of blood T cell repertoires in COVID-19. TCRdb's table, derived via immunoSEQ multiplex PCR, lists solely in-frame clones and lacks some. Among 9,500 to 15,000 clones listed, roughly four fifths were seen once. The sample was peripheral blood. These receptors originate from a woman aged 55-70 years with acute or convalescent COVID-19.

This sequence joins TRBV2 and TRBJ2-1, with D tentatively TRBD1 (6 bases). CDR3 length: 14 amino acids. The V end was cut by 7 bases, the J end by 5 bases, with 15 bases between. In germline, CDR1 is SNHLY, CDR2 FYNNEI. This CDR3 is CASTRDTAHNEQFF. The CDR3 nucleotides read TGTGCCAGCACTAGGGACACCGCACACAATGAGCAGTTCTTC.

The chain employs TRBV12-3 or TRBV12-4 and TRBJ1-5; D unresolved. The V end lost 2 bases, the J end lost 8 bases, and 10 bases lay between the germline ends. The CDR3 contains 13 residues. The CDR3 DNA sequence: TGTGCCAGCAGTTTAACGCCGGGTGAGCCCCAGCATTTT. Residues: CASSLTPGEPQHF.

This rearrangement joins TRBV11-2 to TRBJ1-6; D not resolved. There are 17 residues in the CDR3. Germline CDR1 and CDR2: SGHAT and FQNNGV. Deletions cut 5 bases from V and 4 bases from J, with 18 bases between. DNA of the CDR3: TGTGCCAGCAGCCCATACAGAGCTTCAGAGTATAATTCACCCCTCCACTTT. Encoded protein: CASSPYRASEYNSPLHF.

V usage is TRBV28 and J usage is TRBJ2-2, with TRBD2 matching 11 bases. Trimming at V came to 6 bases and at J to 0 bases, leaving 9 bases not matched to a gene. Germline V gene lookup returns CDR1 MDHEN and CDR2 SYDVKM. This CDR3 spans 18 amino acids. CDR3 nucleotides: TGTGCCAGCAGGACGTCTAGCGGGGGGATTCCGAACACCGGGGAGCTGTTTTTT. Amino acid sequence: CASRTSSGGIPNTGELFF.

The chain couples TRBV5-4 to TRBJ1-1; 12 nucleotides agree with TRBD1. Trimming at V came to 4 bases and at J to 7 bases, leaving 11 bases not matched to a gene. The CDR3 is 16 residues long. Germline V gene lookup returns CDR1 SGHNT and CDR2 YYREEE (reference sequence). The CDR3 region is CASSGTGGVISLEAFF. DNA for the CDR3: TGTGCCAGCAGCGGGACAGGGGGCGTTATTTCCCTTGAAGCTTTCTTT.

CDR3 region: CASSSRTGNSPLHF. The CDR3 nucleotides are TGTGCCAGCAGCTCCCGGACAGGAAATTCACCCCTCCACTTT. The chain joins TRBV7-8 to TRBJ1-6; 7 nucleotides match TRBD1. J lost 7 bases, V lost 4 bases, and 4 bases had no gene match. The CDR3 is 14 residues long. The germline V gene has CDR1 SGHVS and CDR2 FQNEAQ.

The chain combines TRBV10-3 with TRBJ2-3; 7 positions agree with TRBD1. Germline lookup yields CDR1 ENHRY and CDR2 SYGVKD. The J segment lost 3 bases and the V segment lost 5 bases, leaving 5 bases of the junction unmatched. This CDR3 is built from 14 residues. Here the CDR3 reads CAISLDRETDTQYF. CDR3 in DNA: TGTGCCATCAGTTTAGACAGGGAAACAGATACGCAGTATTTT.

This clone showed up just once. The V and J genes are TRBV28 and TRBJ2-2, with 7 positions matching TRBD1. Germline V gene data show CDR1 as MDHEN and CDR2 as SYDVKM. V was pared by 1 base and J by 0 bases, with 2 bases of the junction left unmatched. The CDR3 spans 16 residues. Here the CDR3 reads CASSLLGTANTGELFF. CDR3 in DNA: TGTGCCAGCAGTTTATTGGGGACAGCGAACACCGGGGAGCTGTTTTTT.

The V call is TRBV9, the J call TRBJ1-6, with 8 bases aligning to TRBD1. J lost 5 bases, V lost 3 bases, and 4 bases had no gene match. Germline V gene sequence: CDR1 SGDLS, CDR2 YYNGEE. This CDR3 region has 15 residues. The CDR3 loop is CASSAQDRDNSPLHF. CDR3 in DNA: TGTGCCAGCAGCGCCCAGGACAGGGATAATTCACCCCTCCACTTT.

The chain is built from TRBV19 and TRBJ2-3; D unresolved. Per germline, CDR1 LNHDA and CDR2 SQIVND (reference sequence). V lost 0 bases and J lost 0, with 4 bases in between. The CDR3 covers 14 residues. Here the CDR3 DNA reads TGTGCCAGTAGTATAGATTCGAGCACAGATACGCAGTATTTT. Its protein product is CASSIDSSTDTQYF.

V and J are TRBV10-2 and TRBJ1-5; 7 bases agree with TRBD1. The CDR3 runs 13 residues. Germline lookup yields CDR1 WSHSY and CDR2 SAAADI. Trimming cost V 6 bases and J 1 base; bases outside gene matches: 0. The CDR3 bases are TGCGCCAGCAGAGGGGGCAGCAATCAGCCCCAGCATTTT. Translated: CASRGGSNQPQHF.

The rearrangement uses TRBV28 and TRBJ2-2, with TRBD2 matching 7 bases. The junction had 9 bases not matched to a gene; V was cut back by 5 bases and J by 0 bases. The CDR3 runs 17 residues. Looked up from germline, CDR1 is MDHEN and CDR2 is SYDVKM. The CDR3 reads CASSPPGLLSNTGELFF. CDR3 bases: TGTGCCAGCAGTCCGCCGGGACTACTTTCGAACACCGGGGAGCTGTTTTTT.

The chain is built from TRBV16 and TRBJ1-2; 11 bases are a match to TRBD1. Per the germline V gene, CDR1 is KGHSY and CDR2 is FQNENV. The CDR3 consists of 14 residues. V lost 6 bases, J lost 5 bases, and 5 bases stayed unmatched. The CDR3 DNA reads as TGTGCCAGCAGTACAGGACAGGGGGCATATGGCTACACCTTC. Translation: CASSTGQGAYGYTF.

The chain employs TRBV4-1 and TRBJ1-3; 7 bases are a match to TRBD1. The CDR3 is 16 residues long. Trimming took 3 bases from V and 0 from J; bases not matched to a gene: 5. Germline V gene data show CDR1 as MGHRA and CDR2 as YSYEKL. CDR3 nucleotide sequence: TGCGCCAGCAGCCAGGAGGGACAGCGCTCTGGAAACACCATATATTTT. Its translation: CASSQEGQRSGNTIYF.

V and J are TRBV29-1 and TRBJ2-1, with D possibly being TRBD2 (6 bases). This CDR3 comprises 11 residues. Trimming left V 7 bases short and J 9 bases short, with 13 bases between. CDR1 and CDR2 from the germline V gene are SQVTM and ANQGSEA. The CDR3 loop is CSAGRGSEQFF. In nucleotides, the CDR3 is TGCAGCGCAGGGCGGGGAAGTGAGCAGTTCTTC.

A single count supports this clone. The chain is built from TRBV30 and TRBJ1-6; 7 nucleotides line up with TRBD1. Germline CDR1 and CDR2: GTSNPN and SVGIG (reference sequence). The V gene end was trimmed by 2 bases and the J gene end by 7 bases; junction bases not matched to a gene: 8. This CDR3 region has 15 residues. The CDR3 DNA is TGTGCCTGGAGTAGAAGAGGACAGGCAAATTCACCCCTCCACTTT. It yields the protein CAWSRRGQANSPLHF.

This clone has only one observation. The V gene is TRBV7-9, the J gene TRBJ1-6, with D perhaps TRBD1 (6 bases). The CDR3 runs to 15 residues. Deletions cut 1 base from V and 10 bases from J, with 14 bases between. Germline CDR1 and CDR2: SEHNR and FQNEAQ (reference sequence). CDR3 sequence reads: CASSLGTVKESPLHF. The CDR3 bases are TGTGCCAGCAGCTTAGGGACAGTAAAGGAATCACCCCTCCACTTT.

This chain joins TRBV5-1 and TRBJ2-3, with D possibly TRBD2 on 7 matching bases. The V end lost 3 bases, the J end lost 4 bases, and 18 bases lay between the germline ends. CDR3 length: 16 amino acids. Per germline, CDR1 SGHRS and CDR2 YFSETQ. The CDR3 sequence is CASSSLAGASSDTQYF. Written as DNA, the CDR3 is TGCGCCAGCAGCTCCCTTGCGGGGGCCTCGTCAGATACGCAGTATTTT.

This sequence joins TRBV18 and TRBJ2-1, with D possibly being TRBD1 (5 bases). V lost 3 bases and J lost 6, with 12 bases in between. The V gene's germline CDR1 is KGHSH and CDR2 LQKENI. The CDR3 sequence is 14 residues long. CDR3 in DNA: TGTGCCAGCTCACCTTCAGGGTGGGTCAATGAGCAGTTCTTC. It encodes CASSPSGWVNEQFF.

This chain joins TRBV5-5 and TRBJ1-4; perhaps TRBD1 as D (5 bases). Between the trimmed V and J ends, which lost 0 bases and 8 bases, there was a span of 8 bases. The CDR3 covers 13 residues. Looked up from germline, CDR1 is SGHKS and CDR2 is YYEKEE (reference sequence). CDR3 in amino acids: CASSLGGAEKLFF. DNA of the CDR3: TGTGCCAGCAGCTTGGGCGGGGCAGAAAAACTGTTTTTT.

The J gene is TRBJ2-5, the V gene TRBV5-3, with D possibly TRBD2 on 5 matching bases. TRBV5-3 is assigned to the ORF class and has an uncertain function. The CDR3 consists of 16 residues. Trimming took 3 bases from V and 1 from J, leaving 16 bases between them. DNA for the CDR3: TGTGCCAGAAGCTCACGGCGGGCGACCCGCCAAGAGACCCAGTACTTC. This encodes CARSSRRATRQETQYF.

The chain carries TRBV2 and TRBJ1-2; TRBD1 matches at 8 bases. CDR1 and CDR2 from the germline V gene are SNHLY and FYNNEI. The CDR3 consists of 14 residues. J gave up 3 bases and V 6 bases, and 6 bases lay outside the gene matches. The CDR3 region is CASRPGQVDYGYTF. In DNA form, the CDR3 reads TGTGCCAGCAGACCGGGACAGGTTGACTATGGCTACACCTTC.

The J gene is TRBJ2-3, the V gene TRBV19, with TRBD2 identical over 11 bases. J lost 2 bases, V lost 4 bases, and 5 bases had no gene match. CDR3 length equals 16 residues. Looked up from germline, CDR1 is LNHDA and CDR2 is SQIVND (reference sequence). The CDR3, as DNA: TGTGCCAGTAGTAGAACTAGCGGGGGCGACACAGATACGCAGTATTTT. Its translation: CASSRTSGGDTDTQYF.

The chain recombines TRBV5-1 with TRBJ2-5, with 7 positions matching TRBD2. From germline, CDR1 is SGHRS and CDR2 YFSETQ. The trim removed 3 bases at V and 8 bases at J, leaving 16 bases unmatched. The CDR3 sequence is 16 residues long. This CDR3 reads CASSSGPGGGRTTQYF. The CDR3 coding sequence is TGCGCCAGCAGCTCCGGCCCGGGGGGAGGTCGGACCACCCAGTACTTC.

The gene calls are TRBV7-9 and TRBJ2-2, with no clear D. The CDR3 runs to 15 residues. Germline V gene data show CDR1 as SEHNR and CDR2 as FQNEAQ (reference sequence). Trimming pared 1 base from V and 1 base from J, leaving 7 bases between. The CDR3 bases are TGTGCCAGCAGCTTAGTCCCAGTGAACACCGGGGAGCTGTTTTTT. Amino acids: CASSLVPVNTGELFF.

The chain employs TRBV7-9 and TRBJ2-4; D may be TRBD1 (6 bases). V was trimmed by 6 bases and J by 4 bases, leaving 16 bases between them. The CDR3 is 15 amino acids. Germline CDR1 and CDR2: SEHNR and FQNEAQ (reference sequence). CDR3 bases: TGTGCCAGCAGTCCCACCGACAGGATAAAAAACATTCAGTACTTC. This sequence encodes CASSPTDRIKNIQYF.

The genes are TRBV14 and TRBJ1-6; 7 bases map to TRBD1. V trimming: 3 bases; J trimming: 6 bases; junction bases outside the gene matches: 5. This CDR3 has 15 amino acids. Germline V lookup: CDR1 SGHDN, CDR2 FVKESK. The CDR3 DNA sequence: TGTGCCAGCAGCCAGACAGGGAACGGTAATTCACCCCTCCACTTT. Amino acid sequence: CASSQTGNGNSPLHF.

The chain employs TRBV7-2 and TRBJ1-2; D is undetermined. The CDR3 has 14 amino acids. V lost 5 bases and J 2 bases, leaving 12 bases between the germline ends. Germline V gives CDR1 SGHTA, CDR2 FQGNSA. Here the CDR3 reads CASSPWTGNYGYTF. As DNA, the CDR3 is TGTGCCAGCAGCCCTTGGACTGGGAACTATGGCTACACCTTC.

CDR3 residues: CASSSRLGQHNQPQHF. The CDR3 DNA reads as TGTGCCAGCAGCTCCCGCCTGGGACAGCACAATCAGCCCCAGCATTTT. J is TRBJ1-5 and V is TRBV7-8; TRBD1 agrees at 7 bases. Germline CDR1 SGHVS, CDR2 FQNEAQ. After removal of 4 bases from V and 3 bases from J, the junction contained 9 bases not matched to a gene. This CDR3 contains 16 residues. Full variable domain (outside the CDR3, taken from reference TRBV7-8 and TRBJ1-5): GAGVSQSPRYKVAKRGQDVALRCDPISGHVSLFWYQQALGQGPEFLTYFQNEAQLDKSGLPSDRFFAERPEGSVSTLKIQRTQQEDSAVYLCASSSRLGQHNQPQHFGDGTRLSIL.

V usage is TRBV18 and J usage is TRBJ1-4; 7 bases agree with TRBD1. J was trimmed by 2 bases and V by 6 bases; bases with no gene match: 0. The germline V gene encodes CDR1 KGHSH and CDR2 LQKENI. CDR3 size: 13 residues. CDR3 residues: CASSTGTNEKLFF. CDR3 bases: TGTGCCAGCTCGACAGGGACTAATGAAAAACTGTTTTTT.

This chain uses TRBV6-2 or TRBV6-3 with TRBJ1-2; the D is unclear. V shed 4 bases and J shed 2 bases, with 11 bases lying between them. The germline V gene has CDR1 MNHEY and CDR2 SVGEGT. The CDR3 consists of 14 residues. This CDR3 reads CASSLRGLNYGYTF. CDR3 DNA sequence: TGTGCCAGCAGTTTGCGGGGATTAAACTATGGCTACACCTTC.